This TCR beta chain was recorded in a study of control samples from healthy donors and cancer patients. Trimming took off 4 bases at V and 8 bases at J, with 12 bases between the two ends. This CDR3 spans 13 amino acids. CDR1 SGHRS and CDR2 YFSETQ come from the germline V gene. This table comes from immunoSEQ multiplex PCR, and its TCRdb copy is limited to in-frame clones, with some not included. The table includes 150,000 or so clones, 90% detected once. The sample consisted of blood. This receptor was identified in a man aged 40-49 years in good health. The chain combines TRBV5-1 with TRBJ1-4; D perhaps matches TRBD1 (5 bases). CDR3 amino acids: CASSRGFGEKLFF. DNA of the CDR3: TGCGCCAGCAGCCGGGGGTTTGGCGAAAAACTGTTTTTT.